What follows are 20 T cell receptor beta chains derived from one specimen sequenced in a study of vaccination effects on CD4 cells after COVID-19. Sequencing was performed with immunoSEQ multiplex PCR; in TCRdb, only in-frame clones are kept and a portion is missing. The sample comprises some 79,000 clones, approximately 81% of which are singletons, and roughly 1.8% rests with the top ten. Antigen-specific CD4+ T cells were expanded with viral peptide pools in the ViraFEST assay before sequencing. Once cultured for around 11 days, the cells underwent separation to obtain CD4+ T cells. These TCRs are of unknown antigen specificity. The sequencing here drew on CD4+ T cells from PBMCs cultured with HCoV-229E spike peptides, taken before COVID-19 vaccination. The receptors stem from a human donor who received a COVID-19 vaccine.

The rearrangement joins TRBV7-2 to TRBJ2-3; D remains ambiguous. This CDR3 region has 13 residues. Germline V gene sequence: CDR1 SGHTA, CDR2 FQGNSA. Trimming removed 2 bases at V and 8 bases at J, with 11 bases between. CDR3 bases: TGTGCCAGCAGCTTACAGTTATTGGGTACGCAGTATTTT. Residues: CASSLQLLGTQYF.

This clone was detected only once. The V call is TRBV4-1, the J call TRBJ2-1, with 13 bases that match TRBD2. V trimming: 4 bases; J trimming: 5 bases; junction bases outside the gene matches: 5. Per the germline V gene, CDR1 is MGHRA and CDR2 is YSYEKL. The CDR3 runs to 16 residues. CDR3 sequence: CASSRTGTSGDNEQFF. The CDR3 DNA sequence: TGCGCCAGCAGCCGGACCGGGACTAGCGGGGACAATGAGCAGTTCTTC.

This clone was found once. This chain joins TRBV27 and TRBJ1-3; D might be TRBD1 (5 bases). The V end lost 6 bases, the J end lost 1 base, and 10 bases lay between the germline ends. The length of the CDR3 is 14 residues. CDR1 and CDR2 (germline): MNHEY, SMNVEV (reference sequence). CDR3 sequence: CASRSQGSGNTIYF. The CDR3 DNA sequence: TGTGCCAGCAGATCTCAGGGTTCTGGAAACACCATATATTTT.

CDR3 sequence reads: CASSLPGGGAGTQYF. The CDR3 nucleotides read TGTGCCAGCAGCTTGCCGGGCGGGGGGGCCGGGACCCAGTACTTC. J is TRBJ2-5 and V is TRBV5-4, with TRBD2 matching 9 bases. The CDR3 contains 15 residues. Germline V gene sequence: CDR1 SGHNT, CDR2 YYREEE (reference sequence). V lost 1 base to trimming and J lost 7 bases; unmatched junction nucleotides: 8.

This chain joins TRBV6-2 or TRBV6-3 and TRBJ1-5; 9 bases are a match to TRBD1. The CDR3 consists of 15 residues. From germline, CDR1 is MNHEY and CDR2 SVGEGT. The J segment lost 5 bases and the V segment lost 6 bases, leaving 8 bases of the junction unmatched. CDR3 bases: TGTGCCAGCAGCCGACGGACAGGGGCCGATCAGCCCCAGCATTTT. This encodes CASSRRTGADQPQHF.

The chain recombines TRBV2 with TRBJ2-1; D perhaps matches TRBD1 (6 bases). This CDR3 has 12 amino acids. The ends were cut back, 7 bases at V and 4 bases at J, with 8 bases in the middle. Looked up from germline, CDR1 is SNHLY and CDR2 is FYNNEI. The CDR3: CASNREYNEQFF. In DNA form, the CDR3 reads TGTGCCAGCAACAGGGAATACAATGAGCAGTTCTTC.

The V call is TRBV27, the J call TRBJ2-1, with 12 bases matching TRBD2. There are 19 residues in the CDR3. CDR1 and CDR2 from the germline V gene are MNHEY and SMNVEV (reference sequence). V trimming: 1 base; J trimming: 2 bases; junction bases outside the gene matches: 9. The CDR3 here is CASSLLGLAGGPTYNEQFF. In nucleotides, the CDR3 is TGTGCCAGCAGTTTATTGGGGCTAGCGGGGGGGCCTACCTACAATGAGCAGTTCTTC.

This chain uses TRBV5-1 with TRBJ2-1, with 8 bases that match TRBD2. CDR1 and CDR2 (germline): SGHRS, YFSETQ. V was pared by 3 bases and J by 5 bases, with 4 bases of the junction left unmatched. This CDR3 is built from 14 residues. This chain's CDR3 is CASSYPGGDNEQFF. The CDR3, as DNA: TGCGCCAGCAGCTATCCGGGGGGGGACAATGAGCAGTTCTTC.

This clone appeared a single time. V usage is TRBV7-3 and J usage is TRBJ2-2, with D tentatively TRBD1 or TRBD2 (6 bases each). The V gene lost 0 bases and the J gene lost 2 bases, with 16 bases spanning the gap. Germline V lookup: CDR1 SGHTA, CDR2 FQGTGA. The CDR3 has 18 residues. CDR3 bases: TGTGCCAGCAGCTTAACTGTGGACGGGGGCCGCAACACCGGGGAGCTGTTTTTT. As protein: CASSLTVDGGRNTGELFF.

The chain links TRBV6-5 to TRBJ2-3; 9 positions agree with TRBD1. V was clipped by 6 bases and J by 4 bases; unmatched bases: 5. The CDR3 length is 14 residues. CDR1 and CDR2 from the germline V gene are MNHEY and SVGAGI. The CDR3 reads CASRPDRGADTQYF. The CDR3 DNA sequence: TGTGCCAGCAGACCCGACAGGGGGGCAGATACGCAGTATTTT.

This chain connects TRBV21-1 to TRBJ2-7; TRBD1, the table's D call, was not compared with the DNA. TRBV21-1 is noted as a pseudogene. This CDR3 region has 17 residues. CDR3 region: CASSQLYRDRVPYEQYV. In nucleotides, the CDR3 is TGTGCCAGCAGCCAACTATACCGGGACAGGGTGCCCTACGAGCAGTACGTC.

The V and J genes are TRBV6-2 or TRBV6-3 and TRBJ1-6, with D tentatively TRBD1 (6 bases). This CDR3 comprises 15 residues. Germline CDR1 reads MNHEY; CDR2 reads SVGEGT. Trimming removed 7 bases from V and 5 bases from J, with 15 bases in between. As DNA, the CDR3 is TGTGCCAGCACCCCTGCAGGGGCGAATAATTCACCCCTCCACTTT. It encodes CASTPAGANNSPLHF.

V usage is TRBV18 and J usage is TRBJ2-2, with 7 bases matching TRBD1. CDR3 length equals 14 residues. Germline CDR1 and CDR2: KGHSH and LQKENI. V dropped 5 bases and J dropped 6; count of bases not matched to a gene: 6. In nucleotides, the CDR3 is TGTGCCAGCTCAACAAGAGGGGGCCCCGGGGAGCTGTTTTTT. It codes for CASSTRGGPGELFF.

V gene TRBV6-1 combines with J gene TRBJ2-2; the D call may be TRBD1 or TRBD2 (5 bases each). This CDR3 is 13 amino acids long. Germline CDR1 is MNHNS and CDR2 is SASEGT. V dropped 9 bases and J dropped 4 bases, with 12 bases sitting between them. CDR3 residues: CASAGTFTGELFF. For the CDR3, the DNA is TGTGCCAGTGCCGGGACCTTCACCGGGGAGCTGTTTTTT.

The chain combines TRBV3-1 (or the pseudogene TRBV3-2) with TRBJ1-2, with a tentative D call TRBD1 (5 bases). The V and J ends lost 0 bases and 4 bases respectively, with 9 bases between them. This CDR3 has 14 residues. The germline V gene encodes CDR1 LGHDT and CDR2 YNNKEL (reference sequence). The CDR3 region has the DNA TGTGCCAGCAGCCAAGAATCGGGGCTCTATGGCTACACCTTC. Encoded protein: CASSQESGLYGYTF.

V and J are TRBV6-4 and TRBJ1-2, with 7 bases fitting TRBD1. Germline-derived CDR1 and CDR2 are MRHNA and SNTAGT. Trimming took 6 bases from V and 8 from J; bases not matched to a gene: 9. CDR3 length equals 13 residues. The CDR3 nucleotides are TGTGCCAGCAGCGATGACAGGGTTGGAGGCTACACCTTC. Translation gives CASSDDRVGGYTF.

V gene TRBV28 combines with J gene TRBJ1-1, with D possibly TRBD1 on 6 matching bases. CDR3 size: 14 residues. CDR1 and CDR2 from the germline V gene are MDHEN and SYDVKM. V was pared by 4 bases and J by 5 bases, with 14 bases between. Here the CDR3 DNA reads TGTGCCAGCAGTTCTGGACAGATTAGGACTGAAGCTTTCTTT. Its protein product is CASSSGQIRTEAFF. The full variable domain, rest sourced from reference TRBV28 and TRBJ1-1, is DVKVTQSSRYLVKRTGEKVFLECVQDMDHENMFWYRQDPGLGLRLIYFSYDVKMKEKGDIPEGYSVSREKKERFSLILESASTNQTSMYLCASSSGQIRTEAFFGQGTRLTVV.

The chain is built from TRBV18 and TRBJ2-5; D gene uncertain. The V end lost 1 base, the J end lost 5 bases, and 8 bases lay between the germline ends. Germline CDR1 reads KGHSH; CDR2 reads LQKENI. The CDR3 is 13 amino acids. As DNA, the CDR3 is TGTGCCAGCTCACCACTTCGACGGGAGACCCAGTACTTC. It codes for CASSPLRRETQYF.

J is TRBJ1-4 and V is TRBV5-6, with 9 bases fitting TRBD1. CDR3 size: 14 residues. J was trimmed by 5 bases and V by 2 bases; bases with no gene match: 1. The germline V gene has CDR1 SGHDT and CDR2 YYEEEE. CDR3 sequence: CASSLGTGNEKLFF. DNA for the CDR3: TGTGCCAGCAGCTTAGGGACAGGGAATGAAAAACTGTTTTTT. The whole variable domain, remainder taken from reference TRBV5-6 and TRBJ1-4, is DAGVTQSPTHLIKTRGQQVTLRCSPKSGHDTVSWYQQALGQGPQFIFQYYEEEERQRGNFPDRFSGHQFPNYSSELNVNALLLGDSALYLCASSLGTGNEKLFFGSGTQLSVL.

V gene TRBV14 combines with J gene TRBJ1-1, with D uncertain. The V end was cut by 1 base, the J end by 6 bases, with 9 bases between. The CDR3 consists of 13 residues. Germline V lookup: CDR1 SGHDN, CDR2 FVKESK. For the CDR3, the DNA is TGTGCCAGCAGCCAAGTCGTCCAGTCTGAAGCTTTCTTT. Its protein product is CASSQVVQSEAFF.